The next 32 T cell receptor beta chains were all read from a single sample in a study of blood T cells in healthy people across ages. Sample-barcoded 5' priming and a J-beta primer mix drove a second PCR of roughly 7 to 11 cycles. One entry per CDR3 protein, called by TCRdb with MiXCR from the 5' RACE reads. The repertoire includes hundreds of thousands of distinct CDR3 sequences, about 53% of them detected once, and about two fifths sits in the top ten. The sequenced material came from blood. These receptor sequences come from a man aged 55-75 years in good health.

The rearrangement joins TRBV3-1 to TRBJ1-5; 7 nucleotides line up with TRBD1. The length of the CDR3 is 14 residues. Germline CDR1 is LGHDT and CDR2 is YNNKEL (reference sequence). V lost 6 bases, J lost 7 bases, and 9 bases stayed unmatched. CDR3 protein: CASSHRGLRQPQHF. The CDR3 region has the DNA TGTGCCAGCAGTCACAGGGGTTTGCGGCAGCCCCAGCATTTT.

This clonotype has just a few counts. This chain uses TRBV5-1 with TRBJ2-4; D unclear. V shed 4 bases and J shed 13 bases, with 21 bases lying between them. The CDR3 contains 14 residues. CDR1 is SGHRS, CDR2 YFSETQ, per germline. This CDR3 reads CASSTAPEWVEQYF. CDR3 DNA sequence: TGCGCCAGCAGCACAGCACCCGAATGGGTTGAGCAGTACTTC.

CDR3 in DNA: TGTGCCAGCAGCTTACCGACAGTGTTGGTCCAAGAGACCCAGTACTTC. It translates to CASSLPTVLVQETQYF. This chain uses TRBV5-5 with TRBJ2-5; tentatively, D is TRBD1 (5 bases). Germline V CDR1 and CDR2: SGHKS, YYEKEE (reference sequence). With 2 bases removed from V and 1 base from J, the gap between germline ends came to 15 bases. The CDR3 has 16 residues.

The chain uses TRBV6-6 and TRBJ2-5; TRBD2 aligns across 11 bases. J was trimmed by 2 bases and V by 0 bases; bases with no gene match: 2. Germline lookup yields CDR1 MNHNY and CDR2 SVGAGI (reference sequence). The CDR3 is made up of 16 amino acids. For the CDR3, the DNA is TGTGCCAGCAGTTACTCGTCTAGCGGGGGGCAAGAGACCCAGTACTTC. It translates to CASSYSSSGGQETQYF.

This clonotype was observed a few times. V gene TRBV15 combines with J gene TRBJ2-3; D possibly corresponds to TRBD1 (5 bases). V lost 0 bases, J lost 8 bases, and 9 bases lay in between. Germline V gene data show CDR1 as LNHNV and CDR2 as YYDKDF (reference sequence). The length of the CDR3 is 13 residues. CDR3 region: CATSRDGASTQYF. CDR3 DNA: TGTGCCACCAGCAGAGATGGGGCTTCTACGCAGTATTTT.

The chain has TRBV27 and TRBJ2-1; 7 bases fit TRBD1. The CDR3 consists of 13 residues. Germline-derived CDR1 and CDR2 are MNHEY and SMNVEV (reference sequence). With 4 bases clipped from V and 6 bases from J, the junction kept 3 bases outside the gene matches. The CDR3 loop is CASSWDSVNEQFF. The CDR3 DNA sequence: TGTGCCAGCAGTTGGGACAGTGTCAATGAGCAGTTCTTC.

This clonotype was picked up a small number of times. J is TRBJ2-1 and V is TRBV11-2, with D unclear. The ends were cut back, 1 base at V and 5 bases at J, with 9 bases in the middle. Germline lookup yields CDR1 SGHAT and CDR2 FQNNGV. The CDR3 spans 14 residues. The CDR3 loop is CASSLGATDNEQFF. The CDR3 coding sequence is TGTGCCAGCAGCTTAGGGGCCACAGACAATGAGCAGTTCTTC.

As to this clonotype: A read error may account for a junction end that differs from germline. CDR3 residues: CVSSSTGEQFF. DNA of the CDR3: TGTGTCAGCAGCTCAACCGGTGAGCAGTTCTTC. V gene TRBV5-1 combines with J gene TRBJ2-1; no clear D gene. The CDR3 spans 11 residues. The germline gives CDR1 SGHRS, CDR2 YFSETQ.

This chain uses TRBV7-2 with TRBJ2-7, with 11 bases aligning to TRBD1. V shed 5 bases, J shed 4 bases, and the junction held 4 bases outside the gene matches. The CDR3 spans 14 residues. The germline CDR1 and CDR2 sequences are SGHTA and FQGNSA. CDR3 amino acids: CTSSLGTGGYEQYF. In DNA, the CDR3 is TGTACCAGCAGCCTCGGGACAGGGGGGTACGAGCAGTACTTC.

This rearrangement joins TRBV12-3 or TRBV12-4 to TRBJ2-5; maybe TRBD2 (6 bases). Trimming took off 2 bases at V and 2 bases at J, with 9 bases between the two ends. The length of the CDR3 is 14 residues. The CDR3 DNA reads TGTGCCAGCAGTTTATACGGGGGACAAGAGACCCAGTACTTC. Amino acids: CASSLYGGQETQYF.

This chain connects TRBV20-1 to TRBJ1-6; perhaps TRBD1 as D (5 bases). The germline V gene has CDR1 DFQATT and CDR2 SNEGSKA (reference sequence). The CDR3 totals 14 residues. The germline V and J ends were trimmed by 1 base and 7 bases, with 11 bases remaining between them. This CDR3 is CSARVEGKNSPLHF. CDR3 in DNA: TGCAGTGCTAGAGTAGAGGGGAAGAATTCACCCCTCCACTTT.

This clonotype has a single count. The chain couples TRBV24-1 to TRBJ2-3; the match to TRBD1 covers 8 bases. Germline V CDR1 and CDR2: KGHDR, SFDVKD. The V gene end was trimmed by 7 bases and the J gene end by 5 bases; junction bases not matched to a gene: 4. This CDR3 has 13 amino acids. The CDR3 reads CATRTRGQDTQYF. CDR3 DNA: TGTGCCACCAGAACCAGGGGGCAAGATACGCAGTATTTT.

The gene calls are TRBV5-1 and TRBJ2-5; no definite D call. CDR1 SGHRS and CDR2 YFSETQ come from the germline V gene. CDR3 length: 18 amino acids. Trimming cost V 0 bases and J 2 bases, with 20 bases left between them. CDR3 nucleotide sequence: TGCGCCAGCAGCTTGGCCGGAGATCGGGCAGCTTGGCAAGAGACCCAGTACTTC. Amino acids: CASSLAGDRAAWQETQYF.

A few counts support this clonotype. V is TRBV12-3 or TRBV12-4 and J is TRBJ2-3; 8 positions agree with TRBD2. CDR3 length: 16 amino acids. V gave up 5 bases and J gave up 6 bases; unmatched junction bases: 13. The CDR3: CASSLGGARIYDTQYF. CDR3 DNA: TGTGCCAGCAGTCTCGGGGGGGCGAGAATTTATGATACGCAGTATTTT.

The chain recombines TRBV9 with TRBJ1-6; D perhaps matches TRBD1 (5 bases). This CDR3 comprises 14 residues. Germline loops: CDR1 SGDLS, CDR2 YYNGEE. Trimming shortened V by 2 bases and J by 7 bases, and 10 bases separated the two germline ends. The chain's CDR3 is CASSVRAGNSPLHF. CDR3 sequence (DNA): TGTGCCAGCAGCGTTAGGGCAGGGAATTCACCCCTCCACTTT.

This clonotype was picked up a small number of times. The chain has TRBV20-1 and TRBJ1-2; 11 nucleotides line up with TRBD1. CDR1 DFQATT and CDR2 SNEGSKA come from the germline V gene (reference sequence). Unmatched junction bases numbered 7, after V lost 5 bases and J lost 5 bases. CDR3 length: 14 residues. In DNA, the CDR3 is TGCAGTGCTCCCCGGACAGGGGGCGATTATGGCTACACCTTC. As protein: CSAPRTGGDYGYTF.

The table lists this clonotype with a count of one. The chain combines TRBV6-1 with TRBJ1-4; 7 bases fit TRBD1. V trimming: 2 bases; J trimming: 5 bases; junction bases outside the gene matches: 5. CDR1 is MNHNS and CDR2 is SASEGT in the germline V gene. There are 15 residues in the CDR3. DNA of the CDR3: TGTGCCAGCAGTGAATTGAGGGGGCCGAATGAAAAACTGTTTTTT. As protein: CASSELRGPNEKLFF.

Worth noting for this clonotype: One end of the junction does not line up with germline, which may come from a read error. The chain employs TRBV6-1 and TRBJ2-5, with 9 bases aligning to TRBD1. The CDR3 length is 14 residues. Germline CDR1 is MNHNS and CDR2 is SASEGT. The chain's CDR3 is CVSTRTGDQETQYF. In DNA form, the CDR3 reads TGTGTCAGCACTAGGACAGGGGACCAAGAGACCCAGTACTTC.

The chain carries TRBV20-1 and TRBJ1-2; a weak D match, TRBD1 (6 bases). The CDR3 has 18 amino acids. V lost 5 bases and J lost 0, with 25 bases in between. Germline lookup yields CDR1 DFQATT and CDR2 SNEGSKA (reference sequence). The CDR3 DNA reads as TGCAGTGCTTCCCCCCGGGGCCTACAGGGCTCAGCTAACTATGGCTACACCTTC. Its translation is CSASPRGLQGSANYGYTF.

This rearrangement joins TRBV3-1 to TRBJ2-2, with unresolved D. Trimming left V 4 bases short and J 2 bases short, with 8 bases between. Germline assignment: CDR1 LGHDT and CDR2 YNNKEL (reference sequence). The CDR3 extends over 14 amino acids. The DNA for the CDR3 is TGTGCCAGCAGCCGGCAGATTAACACCGGGGAGCTGTTTTTT. It yields the protein CASSRQINTGELFF.

This clonotype was counted once. This chain joins TRBV12-3 or TRBV12-4 and TRBJ2-7; TRBD1 matches 9 bases. The CDR3 has 15 residues. The trim removed 5 bases at V and 6 bases at J, leaving 11 bases unmatched. CDR3 amino acids: CASSRERDRVSEQYF. The CDR3 DNA reads as TGTGCCAGCAGTCGCGAACGGGACAGGGTCAGCGAGCAGTACTTC.

The chain combines TRBV6-5 with TRBJ2-3, with a weak D call TRBD1 (6 bases). Germline CDR1 reads MNHEY; CDR2 reads SVGAGI. V dropped 7 bases and J dropped 0 bases, with 11 bases sitting between them. The CDR3 loop spans 14 amino acids. Written as DNA, the CDR3 is TGTGCCAGCAAGGCAGGGGTTAGCACAGATACGCAGTATTTT. It translates to CASKAGVSTDTQYF.

This clonotype has only a few counts. V and J are TRBV29-1 and TRBJ2-1; 8 positions agree with TRBD1. The CDR3 totals 12 residues. Germline V gene lookup returns CDR1 SQVTM and CDR2 ANQGSEA. V was clipped by 8 bases and J by 7 bases; unmatched bases: 7. CDR3 loop: CSQVQGANEQFF. CDR3 nucleotides: TGCAGCCAGGTCCAGGGGGCGAATGAGCAGTTCTTC.

The V call is TRBV14, the J call TRBJ1-1; D unclear. CDR1 SGHDN and CDR2 FVKESK come from the germline V gene. The V and J ends lost 2 bases and 4 bases respectively, with 8 bases between them. There are 13 residues in the CDR3. CDR3 nucleotides: TGTGCCAGCAGCCAAATCTGGAGCACTGAAGCTTTCTTT. Protein sequence: CASSQIWSTEAFF. Supplemented by reference TRBV14 and TRBJ1-1, the full variable domain reads EAGVTQFPSHSVIEKGQTVTLRCDPISGHDNLYWYRRVMGKEIKFLLHFVKESKQDESGMPNNRFLAERTGGTYSTLKVQPAELEDSGVYFCASSQIWSTEAFFGQGTRLTVV.

The J gene is TRBJ1-5, the V gene TRBV20-1, with TRBD1 as a possible D gene (5 bases). This CDR3 region has 13 residues. Germline CDR1 and CDR2: DFQATT and SNEGSKA (reference sequence). V lost 1 base and J lost 5, with 9 bases in between. The CDR3 protein is CSARGTMDQPQHF. CDR3 bases: TGCAGTGCTAGAGGGACAATGGATCAGCCCCAGCATTTT.

The chain has TRBV20-1 and TRBJ1-2, with 10 bases aligning to TRBD1. This CDR3 contains 14 residues. Germline values: CDR1 DFQATT, CDR2 SNEGSKA (reference sequence). V was clipped by 6 bases and J by 5 bases; unmatched bases: 9. CDR3 sequence reads: CSAPSGTGEYGYTF. DNA for the CDR3: TGCAGTGCACCTTCCGGGACAGGGGAATATGGCTACACCTTC.

The chain carries TRBV20-1 and TRBJ2-1; 7 bases match TRBD2. The V segment lost 1 base and the J segment 4 bases; nucleotides outside the gene matches: 4. CDR3 length: 14 amino acids. Per the germline V gene, CDR1 is DFQATT and CDR2 is SNEGSKA (reference sequence). This CDR3 is CSARVGGTYNEQFF. The CDR3 bases are TGCAGTGCTAGAGTCGGGGGGACGTACAATGAGCAGTTCTTC.

V and J are TRBV7-8 and TRBJ2-3; maybe TRBD2 (7 bases). CDR1 is SGHVS and CDR2 is FQNEAQ in the germline V gene. The CDR3 runs to 17 residues. V was cut by 2 bases and J by 1 base, with 16 bases left in between. The CDR3 reads CASSLLIRGRGTDTQYF. In DNA, the CDR3 is TGTGCCAGCAGCTTACTAATTAGGGGGAGGGGCACAGATACGCAGTATTTT.

J is TRBJ2-1 and V is TRBV20-1; no firm D call. This CDR3 region has 13 residues. With 6 bases removed from V and 6 bases from J, the gap between germline ends came to 15 bases. Germline CDR1 is DFQATT and CDR2 is SNEGSKA (reference sequence). CDR3 DNA sequence: TGCAGTGCCCCACCAGCGTTTCGCAATGAGCAGTTCTTC. This translates into CSAPPAFRNEQFF.

This rearrangement joins TRBV7-2 to TRBJ2-5, with D perhaps TRBD1 or TRBD2 (6 bases each). Trimming removed 4 bases at V and 5 bases at J, with 11 bases between. Germline V gives CDR1 SGHTA, CDR2 FQGNSA. This CDR3 is built from 13 residues. The CDR3 DNA reads as TGTGCCAGCAGCTCGGGGGCTGGGGAGACCCAGTACTTC. Translated, it gives CASSSGAGETQYF.

The chain joins TRBV7-6 to TRBJ1-6; the match to TRBD1 covers 7 bases. Germline V gene lookup returns CDR1 SGHVS and CDR2 FNYEAQ. The CDR3 is made up of 17 amino acids. V shed 1 base and J 6 bases; nucleotides not matched to a gene: 9. The CDR3 region has the DNA TGTGCCAGCAGCTTAGAGATGACAGGGCGATCTAATTCACCCCTCCACTTT. Its protein product is CASSLEMTGRSNSPLHF.

J is TRBJ2-4 and V is TRBV12-3 or TRBV12-4; 7 nucleotides agree with TRBD1. This CDR3 contains 13 residues. Unmatched junction bases numbered 2, after V lost 3 bases and J lost 6 bases. CDR3 residues: CASSLGQLNIQYF. Written as DNA, the CDR3 is TGTGCCAGCAGTTTGGGACAGTTAAACATTCAGTACTTC.